The 17 T cell receptor beta chains reported below all come from one sample, sequenced in a study of blood T cell repertoires in COVID-19. Sequenced by immunoSEQ multiplex PCR; TCRdb stores in-frame clones only, minus some. The data hold 150,000 to 180,000 clones, with 84% observed a single time. The specimen sequenced was PBMCs or T cells enriched from blood (not recorded which). The receptors shown here come from a man aged 50 to 59 who had recovered from COVID-19.

The rearrangement uses TRBV5-1 and TRBJ1-2; unclear D gene. The V end was cut by 0 bases, the J end by 4 bases, with 16 bases between. The V gene's germline CDR1 is SGHRS and CDR2 YFSETQ. This CDR3 contains 16 residues. The CDR3 spells CASSLATPLSVYGYTF. DNA for the CDR3: TGCGCCAGCAGCTTGGCGACACCGTTGTCGGTCTATGGCTACACCTTC.

Of note for this clone: Other DNA sequences in the same sample also yield this CDR3. The chain is built from TRBV27 and TRBJ1-6, with TRBD1 matching 11 bases. This CDR3 comprises 14 residues. Germline V gives CDR1 MNHEY, CDR2 SMNVEV (reference sequence). The ends lost 3 bases at V and 9 bases at J; junction bases unmatched: 1. The CDR3 DNA reads as TGTGCCAGCAGTTTGGACAGGGGGCTTTCACCCCTCCACTTT. This gives the protein CASSLDRGLSPLHF.

This sequence joins TRBV6-5 and TRBJ1-5; no definite D call. CDR3 length: 13 residues. Trimming pared 2 bases from V and 4 bases from J, leaving 6 bases between. Germline CDR1 reads MNHEY; CDR2 reads SVGAGI. The CDR3 reads CASSYGLNQPQHF. DNA for the CDR3: TGTGCCAGCAGTTACGGACTTAATCAGCCCCAGCATTTT.

This clone was recorded only once. The J gene is TRBJ1-6, the V gene TRBV6-5; 8 nucleotides agree with TRBD1. The germline gives CDR1 MNHEY, CDR2 SVGAGI. The CDR3 consists of 15 residues. The V segment lost 5 bases and the J segment 5 bases; nucleotides outside the gene matches: 5. The CDR3 sequence is CASSRLQGDNSPLHF. CDR3 coding DNA: TGTGCCAGCAGTCGCTTACAGGGGGATAATTCACCCCTCCACTTT.

The chain combines TRBV5-1 with TRBJ2-7; 12 bases map to TRBD2. V lost 3 bases to trimming and J lost 10 bases; unmatched junction nucleotides: 11. The CDR3 spans 15 residues. In germline, CDR1 is SGHRS, CDR2 YFSETQ. The CDR3 coding sequence is TGCGCCAGCAGCTCTACCCTAGCGGGGGGGACCGAACAGTACTTC. This gives the protein CASSSTLAGGTEQYF.

This rearrangement joins TRBV5-6 to TRBJ1-4; tentative D call: TRBD1 (6 bases). V lost 0 bases to trimming and J lost 2 bases, with 14 bases between them. The CDR3 contains 17 residues. Germline CDR1 is SGHDT and CDR2 is YYEEEE. CDR3 in DNA: TGTGCCAGCAGCTTGGCTACCGACAGGACTACTAATGAAAAACTGTTTTTT. This sequence encodes CASSLATDRTTNEKLFF.

This chain joins TRBV19 and TRBJ2-3, with a weak D call TRBD2 (6 bases). Germline CDR1 LNHDA, CDR2 SQIVND (reference sequence). This CDR3 is built from 17 residues. V lost 4 bases and J 0 bases, leaving 17 bases between the germline ends. The CDR3 loop reads CASSTAHSGFSTDTQYF. Written as DNA, the CDR3 is TGTGCCAGTAGTACGGCCCATAGCGGATTCAGCACAGATACGCAGTATTTT.

The chain combines TRBV18 with TRBJ2-1, with TRBD1 identical over 7 bases. Per the germline V gene, CDR1 is KGHSH and CDR2 is LQKENI. V lost 4 bases, J lost 4 bases, and 4 bases stayed unmatched. The CDR3 has 14 amino acids. The CDR3 sequence: CASSRGQRYNEQFF. In DNA, the CDR3 is TGTGCCAGCTCACGGGGACAGAGGTACAATGAGCAGTTCTTC.

This clone was seen a few times. The rearrangement joins TRBV4-1 to TRBJ2-7, with 8 nucleotides matching TRBD1. This CDR3 spans 16 amino acids. Trimming took 1 base from V and 3 from J; bases not matched to a gene: 8. Germline V gene lookup returns CDR1 MGHRA and CDR2 YSYEKL. In nucleotides, the CDR3 is TGCGCCAGCAGCCAAGGATGGACAGGGTCTAACTACGAGCAGTACTTC. Translating it yields CASSQGWTGSNYEQYF.

J is TRBJ1-2 and V is TRBV11-2; 7 bases align to TRBD1. This CDR3 is built from 18 residues. The V gene's germline CDR1 is SGHAT and CDR2 FQNNGV. V shed 0 bases and J 1 base; nucleotides not matched to a gene: 11. Here the CDR3 DNA reads TGTGCCAGCAGCTTAGATCAGGACAGGCCATATCATAACTATGGCTACACCTTC. Amino acid sequence: CASSLDQDRPYHNYGYTF.

The rearrangement joins TRBV9 to TRBJ1-3, with D unresolved. This CDR3 has 15 amino acids. Germline V gene data show CDR1 as SGDLS and CDR2 as YYNGEE. V was cut by 0 bases and J by 2 bases, with 9 bases left in between. CDR3 protein: CASSVDGLTGNTIYF. The CDR3, as DNA: TGTGCCAGCAGCGTAGACGGACTGACTGGAAACACCATATATTTT.

The CDR3 is CASSQDAASGGSQQYF. DNA of the CDR3: TGTGCCAGCAGCCAAGATGCGGCTAGCGGGGGGAGTCAGCAGTACTTC. This sequence joins TRBV4-2 and TRBJ2-7; TRBD2 matches 11 bases. The CDR3 loop spans 16 amino acids. J was trimmed by 8 bases and V by 0 bases; bases with no gene match: 9. Germline loops: CDR1 LGHNA, CDR2 YNFKEQ.

In its sample, this clone was seen a few times. This sequence joins TRBV30 and TRBJ1-2; the D gene is possibly TRBD1 (6 bases). Germline CDR1 and CDR2: GTSNPN and SVGIG (reference sequence). Trimming removed 5 bases from V and 5 bases from J, with 24 bases in between. The CDR3 covers 16 residues. The CDR3 nucleotides are TGTGCCTGGTACGGGTCTTTTACAGGGACAAGGTATGGCTACACCTTC. Protein: CAWYGSFTGTRYGYTF.

J is TRBJ2-1 and V is TRBV13; 11 nucleotides agree with TRBD1. Germline CDR1 is PRHDT and CDR2 is FYEKMQ (reference sequence). This CDR3 comprises 15 residues. V was clipped by 4 bases and J by 6 bases; unmatched bases: 5. The CDR3 DNA follows: TGTGCCAGCAGCTCCGGGACAGGGGGAGTCAATGAGCAGTTCTTC. As protein: CASSSGTGGVNEQFF.

The J gene is TRBJ1-4, the V gene TRBV9; tentative D call: TRBD1 (6 bases). This CDR3 is 15 amino acids long. V was clipped by 0 bases and J by 1 base, with 7 bases between them. Germline CDR1 SGDLS, CDR2 YYNGEE. The CDR3 region is CASSVEQGTNEKLFF. CDR3 nucleotides: TGTGCCAGCAGCGTAGAACAGGGAACTAATGAAAAACTGTTTTTT.

This chain uses TRBV14 with TRBJ1-2; TRBD1 agrees at 7 bases. CDR3 length: 22 amino acids. Germline V lookup: CDR1 SGHDN, CDR2 FVKESK. The V and J ends lost 5 bases and 0 bases, in that order; junction bases with no gene match: 27. CDR3 loop: CASSVFPLFKTDRDPSNYGYTF. The CDR3 DNA reads as TGTGCCAGCAGCGTTTTCCCGCTGTTCAAAACAGACAGGGACCCCTCTAACTATGGCTACACCTTC.

The J gene is TRBJ2-3, the V gene TRBV7-2; the match to TRBD2 covers 9 bases. Unmatched junction bases numbered 6, after V lost 1 base and J lost 4 bases. The CDR3 extends over 16 amino acids. Germline CDR1 and CDR2: SGHTA and FQGNSA. In DNA, the CDR3 is TGTGCCAGCAGCTTAGATCGCGGGGGGGCTTCAGATACGCAGTATTTT. Its translation is CASSLDRGGASDTQYF.